The rows below give T cell receptor beta chains drawn from one sample of a study of T-cell reconstitution after alpha-beta-depleted transplantation in children. TCRdb reprocessed the PCR reads via MiXCR and lists one record per CDR3 protein. The table includes roughly 150,000 distinct CDR3 sequences, 11% detected once. The sequences come from PBMCs, collected before TCRalphabeta/CD19-depleted stem cell transplant. The receptors were gathered from a boy between 2 and 10 years old with acute myeloid leukemia, due to receive a stem cell transplant. Both conserved end residues are part of each CDR3. Clone size is not always given. Where it is, it says once, few, many or a class for expanded clones.

j_call | clone_size | v_call | cdr3_aa
TRBJ2-1 | many | TRBV12-3/TRBV12-4 | CASSYPPGTGSNEQFF
TRBJ2-1 | few | TRBV2 | CASRGLVVYNEQFF
TRBJ2-2 | . | TRBV6-1 | CASSEAGGSPTGELFF
TRBJ2-3 | many | TRBV3-1 | CASSQGLAGAGTDTQYF
TRBJ2-7 | many | TRBV20-1 | CSARDTSGKQYF
TRBJ1-5 | . | TRBV7-6 | CASSLDPPTDSFNQPQHF
TRBJ2-3 | many | TRBV11-2 | CASSLGTGSRTDTQYF
TRBJ1-4 | . | TRBV7-9 | CASSPSTAATNEKLFF
TRBJ1-2 | many | TRBV9 | CASSEGQGYGYTF
TRBJ1-2 | many | TRBV12-3/TRBV12-4 | CASSSRGQGGDGYTF
TRBJ2-1 | many | TRBV20-1 | CSAEVAGGSYNEQFF
TRBJ2-1 | . | TRBV28 | CASSQRGFGTGAPEQFF
TRBJ1-1 | many | TRBV20-1 | CSASREGTEAFF
TRBJ2-1 | many | TRBV20-1 | CSADASGSSNEQFF
TRBJ2-1 | many | TRBV6-2/TRBV6-3 | CASSYGGTGYYEQFF
TRBJ2-1 | . | TRBV3-1 | CASTPPGLAGGNNEQFF
TRBJ2-5 | many | TRBV2 | CASIGETQYF
TRBJ2-3 | many | TRBV7-9 | CASSLAGGTDTQYF
TRBJ2-5 | many | TRBV10-3 | CAISESLRQETQYF
TRBJ2-7 | many | TRBV2 | CASSFWDEQYF
TRBJ2-7 | many | TRBV20-1 | CSARSAGQGDYEQYF
TRBJ2-2 | many | TRBV7-6 | CASSLEAGEAGELFF
TRBJ2-2 | few | TRBV5-5 | CASSPERLAGELFF
TRBJ1-1 | once | TRBV5-4 | CASSLDRLMNTEAFF
TRBJ1-2 | many | TRBV20-1 | CSARDRREPRVYGYTF
TRBJ2-3 | many | TRBV12-3/TRBV12-4 | CASSFRAFEQYF
TRBJ2-6 | many | TRBV4-1 | CASSQGFSGANVLTF
TRBJ1-1 | many | TRBV5-5 | CASSFSWNTEAFF
TRBJ2-7 | . | TRBV6-5 | CASRYRETYEQYF
TRBJ1-2 | many | TRBV3-1 | CASSQTGYGYTF
TRBJ1-2 | many | TRBV4-1 | CASSQDGRVNYGYTF
TRBJ1-1 | many | TRBV3-1 | CASSQVTTGTEAFF
TRBJ1-2 | many | TRBV5-1 | CASSQRTGQDGYTF
TRBJ2-1 | many | TRBV27 | CASSLYAGQMFYNEQFF
TRBJ1-4 | many | TRBV6-1 | CASSAQGAGNEKLFF
TRBJ2-6 | many | TRBV20-1 | CSAKENSGANVLTF
TRBJ1-4 | many | TRBV20-1 | CSASFATNEKLFF
TRBJ1-4 | many | TRBV29-1 | CSVRGGARNEKLFF
TRBJ1-4 | . | TRBV7-9 | CATDRNEKLFF
TRBJ1-5 | many | TRBV7-8 | CASSLRGLPSSNQPQHF
TRBJ1-2 | many | TRBV30 | CAWAGGANGYTF
TRBJ2-2 | many | TRBV7-9 | CASSGEAGGANTGELFF
TRBJ2-5 | many | TRBV20-1 | CSARIIGQQETQYF
TRBJ2-2 | many | TRBV14 | CASSQDFASRITGELFF
TRBJ2-7 | many | TRBV15 | CATSRDARNEQYF
TRBJ1-2 | many | TRBV6-1 | CASRNKGSAHRGYTF
TRBJ1-1 | many | TRBV20-1 | CSARAGVGTEAFF
TRBJ2-3 | many | TRBV10-1 | CASSEVQVGDTQYF
TRBJ2-3 | many | TRBV7-2 | CASSFSRSTGGLTDTQYF
TRBJ1-5 | many | TRBV20-1 | CSAKPGVNQPQHF
TRBJ2-2 | many | TRBV5-5 | CASSDASGSVSGELFF
TRBJ2-1 | many | TRBV9 | CASSEGAGGLEQFF
TRBJ2-2 | . | TRBV7-6 | CASSSTGTGARELFF